This T cell receptor (beta chain) was found in a study of early T cells in non-severe SARS-CoV-2 infection. About the study: Unpaired chains resulted from sequencing bulk RNA of unsorted whole blood. Study conclusions and caveats: Using VDJdb, the matching emphasized anti-spike CD8 responses while missing private and CD4 specificities.

There are 13 residues in the CDR3. V dropped 1 base and J dropped 5 bases, with 8 bases sitting between them. Germline lookup yields CDR1 SQVTM and CDR2 ANQGSEA. Of note for this clonotype: Its specificity is not known.

Unique molecular identifiers were added to individual cDNA molecules. One entry per CDR3 protein, called by TCRdb with MiXCR from the 5' RACE reads. The sample contains 85,000 to 100,000 distinct CDR3 sequences, approximately 10% of which appear only once. This chain uses TRBV29-1 with TRBJ1-4; D is unresolved. This TCR derives from an adult who was a healthcare worker with PCR-confirmed SARS-CoV-2 infection or an uninfected control (not recorded which). Sequenced: whole blood. The CDR3 DNA follows: TGCAGCGTTGAAGTCAGCCGGAATGAAAAACTGTTTTTT. As protein: CSVEVSRNEKLFF.